Below, one TCR beta chain is given with its context. Its cognate antigen is unknown. The data belong to a study of post-analysis software for immune sequencing data. CDR1 and CDR2 from the germline V gene are LGHDT and YNNKEL (reference sequence). There are 15 residues in the CDR3. Germline trimming cut 4 bases from V and 3 bases from J; bases unmatched to any gene: 6. Study-level points and caveats: Patients had higher frequencies than controls of about 5 TRBV segments, including TRBV5-6, TRBV5-1 and TRBV20-1.

Unique molecular identifiers were present in the TCR beta cDNA libraries. TCRdb recomputed calls from the PCR reads with MiXCR, one row per CDR3 protein. In the table there are 350,000 to 500,000 distinct CDR3 sequences, about 39% of which are singletons. The V and J genes are TRBV3-1 and TRBJ2-7, with 10 bases lining up with TRBD1. The TCR comes from a girl aged 2 to 10 with multiple sclerosis. Sample: blood. The CDR3 coding sequence is TGTGCCAGCAGCCCGGGACAGGGGCAAGGCTACGAGCAGTACTTC. It yields the protein CASSPGQGQGYEQYF.